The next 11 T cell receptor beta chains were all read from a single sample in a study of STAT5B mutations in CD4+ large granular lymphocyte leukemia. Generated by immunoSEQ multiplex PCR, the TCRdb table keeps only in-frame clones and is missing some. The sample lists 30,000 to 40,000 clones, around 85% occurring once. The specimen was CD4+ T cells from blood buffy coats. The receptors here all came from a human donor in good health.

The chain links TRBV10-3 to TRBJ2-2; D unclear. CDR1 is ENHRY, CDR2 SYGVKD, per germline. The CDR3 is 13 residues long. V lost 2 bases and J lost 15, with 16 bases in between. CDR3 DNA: TGTGCCATCAGTGAGGGGTCCACCCCGACGGTGTTTTTT. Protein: CAISEGSTPTVFF.

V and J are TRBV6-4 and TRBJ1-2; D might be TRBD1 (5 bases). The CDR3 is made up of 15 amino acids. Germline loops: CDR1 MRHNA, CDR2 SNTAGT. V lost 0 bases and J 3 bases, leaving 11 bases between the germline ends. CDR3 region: CASSDSGGAYYGYTF. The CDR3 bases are TGTGCCAGCAGTGACTCAGGAGGGGCTTACTATGGCTACACCTTC.

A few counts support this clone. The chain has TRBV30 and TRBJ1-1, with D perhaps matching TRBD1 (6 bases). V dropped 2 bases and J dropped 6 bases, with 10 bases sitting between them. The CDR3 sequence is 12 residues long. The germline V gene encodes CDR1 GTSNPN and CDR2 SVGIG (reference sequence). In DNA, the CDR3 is TGTGCCTGGAGTACAGGGTTCCCTGAAGCTTTCTTT. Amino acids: CAWSTGFPEAFF.

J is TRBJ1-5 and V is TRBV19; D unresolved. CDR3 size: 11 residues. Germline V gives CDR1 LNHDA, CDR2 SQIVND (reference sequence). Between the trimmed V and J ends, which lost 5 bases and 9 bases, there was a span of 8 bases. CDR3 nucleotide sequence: TGTGCCAGTAGTTGGCCACCGCCCCAGCATTTT. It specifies CASSWPPPQHF.

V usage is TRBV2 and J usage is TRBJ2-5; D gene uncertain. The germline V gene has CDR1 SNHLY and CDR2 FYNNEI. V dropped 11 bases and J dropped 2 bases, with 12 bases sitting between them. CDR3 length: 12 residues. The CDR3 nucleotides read TGTGCCGCCGGCGAACTTCAAGAGACCCAGTACTTC. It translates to CAAGELQETQYF.

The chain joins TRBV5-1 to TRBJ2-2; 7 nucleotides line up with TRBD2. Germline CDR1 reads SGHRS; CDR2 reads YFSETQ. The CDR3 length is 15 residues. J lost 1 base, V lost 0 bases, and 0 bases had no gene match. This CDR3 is CASSLGGGNTGELFF. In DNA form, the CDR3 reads TGCGCCAGCAGCTTGGGCGGGGGGAACACCGGGGAGCTGTTTTTT.

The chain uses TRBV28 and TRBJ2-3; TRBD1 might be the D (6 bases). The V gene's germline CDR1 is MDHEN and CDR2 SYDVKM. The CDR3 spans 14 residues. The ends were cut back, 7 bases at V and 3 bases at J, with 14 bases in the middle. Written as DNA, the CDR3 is TGTGCCAGCACTACTGGACAGCAAACAGATACGCAGTATTTT. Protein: CASTTGQQTDTQYF.

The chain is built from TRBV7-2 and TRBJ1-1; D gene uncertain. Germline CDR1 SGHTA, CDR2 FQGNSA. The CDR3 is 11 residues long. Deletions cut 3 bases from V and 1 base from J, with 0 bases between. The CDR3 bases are TGTGCCAGCAGCTTGAACACTGAAGCTTTCTTT. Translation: CASSLNTEAFF.

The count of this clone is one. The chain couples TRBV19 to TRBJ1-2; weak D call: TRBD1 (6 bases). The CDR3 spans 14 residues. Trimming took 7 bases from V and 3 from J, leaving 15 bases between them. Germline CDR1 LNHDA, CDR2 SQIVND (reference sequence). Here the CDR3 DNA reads TGTGCCAGTACGTTGGCTAGGACAGACTATGGCTACACCTTC. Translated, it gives CASTLARTDYGYTF.

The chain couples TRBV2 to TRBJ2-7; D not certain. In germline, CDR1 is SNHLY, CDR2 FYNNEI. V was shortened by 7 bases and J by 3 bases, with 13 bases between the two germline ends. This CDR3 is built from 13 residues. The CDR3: CASTRIGLYEQYF. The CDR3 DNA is TGTGCCAGCACCCGAATAGGGCTCTACGAGCAGTACTTC. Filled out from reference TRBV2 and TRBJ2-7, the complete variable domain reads EPEVTQTPSHQVTQMGQEVILRCVPISNHLYFYWYRQILGQKVEFLVSFYNNEISEKSEIFDDQFSVERPDGSNFTLKIRSTKLEDSAMYFCASTRIGLYEQYFGPGTRLTVT.

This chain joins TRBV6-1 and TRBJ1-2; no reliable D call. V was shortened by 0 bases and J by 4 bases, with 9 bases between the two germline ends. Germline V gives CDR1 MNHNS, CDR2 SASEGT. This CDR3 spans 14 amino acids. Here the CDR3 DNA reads TGTGCCAGCAGTGAAGCGTGGCGCGCCTATGGCTACACCTTC. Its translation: CASSEAWRAYGYTF.